The entry below describes one T cell receptor beta chain. What it binds is unknown. The data originate from a study of cytomegalovirus exposure and HLA in healthy donors. The PCR made use of 60 Vbeta and 13 Jbeta primers. Generated by immunoSEQ multiplex PCR, the TCRdb table keeps only in-frame clones and is missing some. The profile shows about 180,000 clones, around 80% of them singletons. Healthy individuals who donated bone marrow served as the donors. Study-wide results and caveats: In vitro testing confirmed a few CMV-associated chains as specific for CMV antigens.

V was clipped by 5 bases and J by 4 bases; unmatched bases: 5. This CDR3 has 16 residues. The V gene's germline CDR1 is SGHVS and CDR2 FQNEAQ. The sequencing input was PBMCs. The gene calls are TRBV7-8 and TRBJ2-3; 14 nucleotides match TRBD2. The TCR was taken from a girl aged 10 to 17 in good health and CMV-seropositive. For the CDR3, the DNA is TGTGCCAGCAGCGGGGGGACTAGCGGGAGTCCAGATACGCAGTATTTT. It yields the protein CASSGGTSGSPDTQYF.